The clone carrying this TCR beta chain was seen a few times. Each gene name is a mouse one. With the read ending 4 residues before the CDR3 end, the germline J gene is used to fill in that end. This specimen comes from a study of CD8+ T cells in alopecia areata. Study overall: Those receiving the skin were roughly 7-10-week-old female C3H/HeJ mice, whose grafts came from approximately 6-12-month-old C3H/HeJ donors with spontaneous alopecia.

cDNA prepared by RNA extraction and subsequent reverse transcription served as the template for sequencing. The method was immunoSEQ multiplex PCR; TCRdb's version includes in-frame clones alone and lacks a portion of them. The profile covers about 300,000 clones, none occurring a single time. Pooled cutaneous lymph node cells were sorted using CD4, CD8alpha, NKG2D, NKG2ACE and other markers. There are 15 residues in the CDR3. Trimming removed 0 bases from V and 3 bases from J, with 13 bases in between. Germline V lookup: CDR1 GKSSPN, CDR2 SITVG. The receptor was derived from a C3H/HeJ mouse with alopecia areata. The strain's MHC haplotype is H2-k. This sequence joins TRBV31 and TRBJ2-3, with D perhaps matching TRBD1 (5 bases). Material for sequencing was CD4+ T cells sorted from a lymph node. The CDR3 bases that were read are TGTGCCTGGAGTCTAGTTCAGGGAAGAGCAGAA. Translated: CAWSLVQGRAE. The whole CDR3 sequence reads CAWSLVQGRAETLYF.